A selection of T cell receptor beta chains follows, all from one sample in a study of blood T cell repertoires in COVID-19. TCRdb keeps only in-frame clones here, not all; method: immunoSEQ multiplex PCR. The sample records around 340,000 clones, about 86% being singletons. Sequences were obtained from PBMCs or T cells enriched from blood (not recorded which). These receptors came from a woman aged 40 to 50 with acute COVID-19. The CDR3 runs from the conserved cysteine through the conserved F or W. D genes are given only for firm matches. Clone size is shown for a subset of rows, as once, few, many or a class of expanded clone.

abundance: NA; v_gene: TRBV10-1; j_gene: TRBJ1-1; d_gene: TRBD1; CDR3nt: TGCGCCAGCAGTGAGTCTTTTGTTCCGCACAGGGGGTGCACTGAAGCTTTCTTT; CDR3aa: CASSESFVPHRGCTEAFF
abundance: NA; v_gene: TRBV20-1; j_gene: TRBJ2-5; d_gene: TRBD2; CDR3nt: TGCAGTGCTAGTTCCGCCGAGCGGGACTGGGAGACCCAGTACTTC; CDR3aa: CSASSAERDWETQYF
abundance: NA; v_gene: TRBV25-1; j_gene: TRBJ2-2; d_gene: TRBD1; CDR3nt: TGTGCCAGCAGTGAAAGAGACAGGGGGTTTAACACCGGGGAGCTGTTTTTT; CDR3aa: CASSERDRGFNTGELFF
abundance: NA; v_gene: TRBV5-6; j_gene: TRBJ2-7; d_gene: TRBD1; CDR3nt: TGTGCCAGCAGCACCCGACAGGGTAGGGACGAGCAGTACTTC; CDR3aa: CASSTRQGRDEQYF
abundance: NA; v_gene: TRBV3-1/TRBV3-2; j_gene: TRBJ1-5; d_gene: TRBD1; CDR3nt: TGTGCCAGCAGCCAGGGACAGGGTCTAAGCAATCAGCCCCAGCATTTT; CDR3aa: CASSQGQGLSNQPQHF
abundance: NA; v_gene: TRBV9; j_gene: TRBJ1-2; d_gene: NA; CDR3nt: TGTGCCAGCAGCGTAGGTTTGGCGGGGATCTATGGCTACACCTTC; CDR3aa: CASSVGLAGIYGYTF
abundance: NA; v_gene: TRBV2; j_gene: TRBJ2-5; d_gene: TRBD1; CDR3nt: TGTGCCACTTCCAGGGGGCTGAATCAAGAGACCCAGTACTTC; CDR3aa: CATSRGLNQETQYF
abundance: NA; v_gene: TRBV4-1; j_gene: TRBJ2-3; d_gene: TRBD2; CDR3nt: TGCGCCAGCAGCCAAGGGACTAGCGTAGATACGCAGTATTTT; CDR3aa: CASSQGTSVDTQYF
abundance: NA; v_gene: TRBV6-2/TRBV6-3; j_gene: TRBJ2-7; d_gene: NA; CDR3nt: TGTGCCAGCAGTCGACTCTACGAGCAGTACTTC; CDR3aa: CASSRLYEQYF
abundance: once; v_gene: TRBV10-2; j_gene: TRBJ2-1; d_gene: NA; CDR3nt: TGCGCCAGCAGTGTCGGGGTAGGCTACAATGAGCAGTTCTTC; CDR3aa: CASSVGVGYNEQFF
abundance: NA; v_gene: TRBV9; j_gene: TRBJ2-1; d_gene: NA; CDR3nt: TGTGCCAGCAGCGTAGGCAGGATCAATGAGCAGTTCTTC; CDR3aa: CASSVGRINEQFF
abundance: NA; v_gene: TRBV10-3; j_gene: TRBJ1-6; d_gene: NA; CDR3nt: TGTGCCATCAGTGAGTCGGAGGCCGGAGATCGTTCACCCCTCCACTTT; CDR3aa: CAISESEAGDRSPLHF
abundance: NA; v_gene: TRBV18; j_gene: TRBJ2-1; d_gene: TRBD1; CDR3nt: TGTGCCAGCTCACCAAAGGGGGCCAATGAGCAGTTCTTC; CDR3aa: CASSPKGANEQFF
abundance: NA; v_gene: TRBV7-2; j_gene: TRBJ1-2; d_gene: NA; CDR3nt: TGTGCCAGCAGCTTAGCGTTGGGGAGCTATGGCTACACCTTC; CDR3aa: CASSLALGSYGYTF
abundance: once; v_gene: TRBV10-3; j_gene: TRBJ1-1; d_gene: TRBD1; CDR3nt: TGTGCCATCAGTGATCCGGGACAGGGGGCGAACACTGAAGCTTTCTTT; CDR3aa: CAISDPGQGANTEAFF
abundance: NA; v_gene: TRBV7-2; j_gene: TRBJ1-2; d_gene: TRBD1; CDR3nt: TGTGCCAGCAGCTCAGGACAGGGAGATTCTGGCTACACCTTC; CDR3aa: CASSSGQGDSGYTF
abundance: NA; v_gene: TRBV6-5; j_gene: TRBJ1-1; d_gene: TRBD1; CDR3nt: TGTGCCAGCAGCGGGGGACAGAGAGGCACTGAAGCTTTCTTT; CDR3aa: CASSGGQRGTEAFF
abundance: few; v_gene: TRBV7-8; j_gene: TRBJ1-5; d_gene: TRBD1; CDR3nt: TGTGCCAGCAGCTTAGAAGGACAGGGGGCAAATCAGCCCCAGCATTTT; CDR3aa: CASSLEGQGANQPQHF
abundance: NA; v_gene: TRBV29-1; j_gene: TRBJ1-2; d_gene: TRBD1; CDR3nt: TGCAGCGCCGGACAGGGAAGCTATGGCTACACCTTC; CDR3aa: CSAGQGSYGYTF
abundance: NA; v_gene: TRBV9; j_gene: TRBJ2-2; d_gene: TRBD2; CDR3nt: TGTGCCAGCAGCGGACCAGCGGGGGGCGGGAACACCGGGGAGCTGTTTTTT; CDR3aa: CASSGPAGGGNTGELFF
abundance: NA; v_gene: TRBV7-2; j_gene: TRBJ1-6; d_gene: NA; CDR3nt: TGTGCCAGCAGCTTTGGTCAGGATAATTCACCCCTCCACTTT; CDR3aa: CASSFGQDNSPLHF
abundance: NA; v_gene: TRBV2; j_gene: TRBJ1-2; d_gene: NA; CDR3nt: TGTGCCAGTGGAGAGTATGGCTACACCTTC; CDR3aa: CASGEYGYTF
abundance: NA; v_gene: TRBV19; j_gene: TRBJ2-1; d_gene: NA; CDR3nt: TGTGCCACCCCGGTACGACAGCTATTTACGACCAGCTCCTACAATGAGCAGTTCTTC; CDR3aa: CATPVRQLFTTSSYNEQFF
abundance: NA; v_gene: TRBV4-2; j_gene: TRBJ2-2; d_gene: TRBD1; CDR3nt: TGTGCCAGCAGCCAAGATTTGACAGGGGCCGGGGAGCTGTTTTTT; CDR3aa: CASSQDLTGAGELFF
abundance: NA; v_gene: TRBV6-2/TRBV6-3; j_gene: TRBJ1-1; d_gene: NA; CDR3nt: TGTGCCAGCAGTTACGAGAGCCGACAGAGCAACACTGAAGCTTTCTTT; CDR3aa: CASSYESRQSNTEAFF
abundance: NA; v_gene: TRBV5-1; j_gene: TRBJ2-1; d_gene: NA; CDR3nt: TGCGCCAGCAGCTTTCAGGACAATGAGCAGTTCTTC; CDR3aa: CASSFQDNEQFF
abundance: NA; v_gene: TRBV27; j_gene: TRBJ1-2; d_gene: TRBD1; CDR3nt: TGTGCCAGCGGACAGGGGGCAGGGAGCTATGGCTACACCTTC; CDR3aa: CASGQGAGSYGYTF
abundance: NA; v_gene: TRBV18; j_gene: TRBJ1-5; d_gene: TRBD1; CDR3nt: TGTGCCAGCTCACTCGACAGGGCTTTTACGCCCCAGCATTTT; CDR3aa: CASSLDRAFTPQHF
abundance: few; v_gene: TRBV6-4; j_gene: TRBJ2-5; d_gene: TRBD1; CDR3nt: TGTGCCAGCAGGGCCTCGACAGGGCATCAAGAGACCCAGTACTTC; CDR3aa: CASRASTGHQETQYF
abundance: NA; v_gene: TRBV4-1; j_gene: TRBJ2-1; d_gene: TRBD2; CDR3nt: TGCGCCAGCAGCCAAGAAAACCCAGTAGCGGGAGCTTCCAATGAGCAGTTCTTC; CDR3aa: CASSQENPVAGASNEQFF
abundance: NA; v_gene: TRBV12-1; j_gene: TRBJ1-5; d_gene: NA; CDR3nt: TGTGCCAGCAGCTTAACAGGCCACCCGGGCAGGGGGAATCAGCCCCAGCATTTT; CDR3aa: CASSLTGHPGRGNQPQHF